Sequencing of this T cell receptor beta chain was carried out in a study of T-cell memory formation after mild COVID-19. As for the study in general: TCR clusters were mostly confined to one donor each. General observations from the study: Those CD4+ clones that contracted were mainly in CM and EM (CD8+ ones in EMRA).

Per germline, CDR1 SGDLS and CDR2 YYNGEE. V shed 4 bases, J shed 5 bases, and the junction held 12 bases outside the gene matches. CDR3 length equals 16 residues. Points on this clonotype: The antigen is not known.

TCRdb passed the 5' RACE reads through MiXCR, listing each CDR3 protein once. The table lists under 300,000 distinct CDR3 sequences, 8% to 10% of them singletons, with about 20% in the top ten. The receptor's source is a man aged 18 to 29 who had mild COVID-19 (a few samples of this study predate the infection). Cell type and time point are not known. Sequencing was carried out using PBMCs or a T cell subset sorted from them (not recorded which). The rearrangement joins TRBV9 to TRBJ2-5, with TRBD1 matching 9 bases. DNA for the CDR3: TGTGCCAGCAGCACCGCAGGGGGACAGGGCCCGGAGACCCAGTACTTC. Its protein is CASSTAGGQGPETQYF. The whole variable domain, filled in from reference TRBV9 and TRBJ2-5, reads DSGVTQTPKHLITATGQRVTLRCSPRSGDLSVYWYQQSLDQGLQFLIQYYNGEERAKGNILERFSAQQFPDLHSELNLSSLELGDSALYFCASSTAGGQGPETQYFGPGTRLLVL.